These 23 T cell receptor beta chains share one sample of origin, sequenced in a study of long-term antiretroviral therapy in people with HIV. The assay used was immunoSEQ (version v3.0), run at survey level. Using immunoSEQ multiplex PCR, the repertoire was profiled, and TCRdb retains in-frame clones only, with some absent. Of roughly 20,000 clones listed, around 82% are singletons. The material was unsorted PBMCs, obtained at the start of antiretroviral therapy. These receptors originate from a man aged 45-60 years with HIV.

V usage is TRBV5-1 and J usage is TRBJ1-1, with 12 bases lining up with TRBD1. After removal of 4 bases from V and 3 bases from J, the junction contained 13 bases not matched to a gene. The CDR3 runs to 18 residues. Germline lookup yields CDR1 SGHRS and CDR2 YFSETQ. CDR3 DNA sequence: TGCGCCAGCAGCACGGGACAGGGGGCTTATGGGTTTTACACTGAAGCTTTCTTT. Translating gives CASSTGQGAYGFYTEAFF.

The count of this clone is one. The rearrangement links TRBV27 to TRBJ1-5, with D unclear. V was shortened by 7 bases and J by 1 base, with 5 bases between the two germline ends. The CDR3 runs 12 residues. Germline V CDR1 and CDR2: MNHEY, SMNVEV (reference sequence). For the CDR3, the DNA is TGTGCCAGCATGGGGAGCAATCAGCCCCAGCATTTT. Translated, it gives CASMGSNQPQHF.

This clone was found a few times. The CDR3 loop is CASSRRASSFLNEKLFF. In DNA, the CDR3 is TGTGCCAGCAGCCGCCGGGCCTCCTCGTTCCTGAATGAAAAACTGTTTTTT. The V call is TRBV14, the J call TRBJ1-4, with D uncertain. The CDR3 extends over 17 amino acids. Trimming took 4 bases from V and 5 from J, leaving 20 bases between them. Germline assignment: CDR1 SGHDN and CDR2 FVKESK.

This clone was detected only once. The chain has TRBV28 and TRBJ1-2; D uncertain. Trimming removed 8 bases from V and 5 bases from J, with 24 bases in between. This CDR3 has 16 amino acids. The V gene's germline CDR1 is MDHEN and CDR2 SYDVKM. In DNA form, the CDR3 reads TGTGCCAGCGGCCTGATTACTACCCCCGAACTATATGGCTACACCTTC. Its protein is CASGLITTPELYGYTF.

This clone has more than one count but fewer than ten. This specimen includes other DNA sequences encoding the same CDR3. The chain links TRBV6-5 to TRBJ1-4; the D is unclear. V was shortened by 0 bases and J by 6 bases, with 8 bases between the two germline ends. Germline CDR1 reads MNHEY; CDR2 reads SVGAGI. The CDR3 is made up of 14 amino acids. CDR3 amino acids: CASSYSRRDEKLFF. CDR3 nucleotides: TGTGCCAGCAGTTACTCGAGGAGGGATGAAAAACTGTTTTTT.

This clone was seen a few times. The chain is built from TRBV7-6 and TRBJ2-7, with D perhaps TRBD1 (8 bases). Between the trimmed V and J ends, which lost 5 bases and 0 bases, there was a span of 14 bases. The germline V gene encodes CDR1 SGHVS and CDR2 FNYEAQ. The CDR3 is 15 residues long. CDR3 sequence (DNA): TGTGCCAGCAGCCTGGGGGGGACAGGCTCCTACGAGCAGTACTTC. Amino acid sequence: CASSLGGTGSYEQYF. Full variable domain (missing parts from reference TRBV7-6 and TRBJ2-7): GAGVSQSPRYKVTKRGQDVALRCDPISGHVSLYWYRQALGQGPEFLTYFNYEAQQDKSGLPNDRFSAERPEGSISTLTIQRTEQRDSAMYRCASSLGGTGSYEQYFGPGTRLTVT.

The sample holds one count of this clone. The rearrangement uses TRBV29-1 and TRBJ1-1; no definite D call. CDR3 length: 15 amino acids. V lost 4 bases, J lost 7 bases, and 22 bases lay in between. The germline CDR1 and CDR2 sequences are SQVTM and ANQGSEA. The CDR3 bases are TGCAGCGTTGCCGCCGCAGTCCGGTTGAAAATTGAAGCTTTCTTT. Translated: CSVAAAVRLKIEAFF.

Here the CDR3 reads CAISERDRGYEQYF. In DNA form, the CDR3 reads TGTGCCATCAGTGAACGGGACAGGGGGTACGAGCAGTACTTC. The chain uses TRBV10-3 and TRBJ2-7; 11 bases map to TRBD1. Per germline, CDR1 ENHRY and CDR2 SYGVKD. CDR3 length: 14 residues. V lost 3 bases to trimming and J lost 4 bases; unmatched junction nucleotides: 2.

Only a few counts were recorded for this clone. The chain couples TRBV4-1 to TRBJ2-3; possibly TRBD1 or TRBD2 for D (6 bases each). The CDR3 has 16 residues. Trimming removed 0 bases from V and 4 bases from J, with 14 bases in between. Germline CDR1 reads MGHRA; CDR2 reads YSYEKL. The CDR3 DNA reads TGCGCCAGCAGCCAAGATAGGGGGGACTTGCCAGATACGCAGTATTTT. Encoded protein: CASSQDRGDLPDTQYF.

This chain joins TRBV29-1 and TRBJ2-3, with D possibly being TRBD2 (5 bases). Trimming stripped 3 bases from V and 2 bases from J, with 15 bases between. This CDR3 spans 15 amino acids. CDR1 is SQVTM, CDR2 ANQGSEA, per germline. The CDR3, as DNA: TGCAGCGTTGAGGCAGGACTTTACCACACAGATACGCAGTATTTT. Translated, it gives CSVEAGLYHTDTQYF.

V is TRBV4-3 and J is TRBJ2-7, with D possibly matching TRBD1 (6 bases). Germline V gives CDR1 LGHNA, CDR2 YSLEER. The germline V and J ends were trimmed by 8 bases and 5 bases, with 22 bases remaining between them. The CDR3 is 15 amino acids. The CDR3: CASAPRAQGHHEQYF. In DNA, the CDR3 is TGCGCCAGCGCCCCCAGGGCTCAGGGACACCACGAGCAGTACTTC.

This chain joins TRBV5-4 and TRBJ2-2; D remains ambiguous. V lost 4 bases and J 6 bases, leaving 10 bases between the germline ends. The CDR3 runs to 13 residues. Looked up from germline, CDR1 is SGHNT and CDR2 is YYREEE (reference sequence). CDR3 sequence reads: CASSPESAGELFF. The CDR3 region has the DNA TGTGCCAGCAGCCCAGAGTCTGCCGGGGAGCTGTTTTTT.

The V and J genes are TRBV10-3 and TRBJ1-4; unclear D gene. The CDR3 contains 13 residues. Germline assignment: CDR1 ENHRY and CDR2 SYGVKD. Deletions cut 3 bases from V and 7 bases from J, with 9 bases between. The CDR3 region has the DNA TGTGCCATCAGTGACGGGGAGCGTGAAAAACTGTTTTTT. It is translated as CAISDGEREKLFF.

This chain links TRBV11-2 with TRBJ1-2, with D tentatively TRBD1 (5 bases). The germline V gene encodes CDR1 SGHAT and CDR2 FQNNGV. Trimming shortened V by 4 bases and J by 1 base, and 7 bases separated the two germline ends. The CDR3 is 13 amino acids. The CDR3 spells CASSSQGNYGYTF. The CDR3 DNA follows: TGTGCCAGCAGCTCTCAGGGTAACTATGGCTACACCTTC.

The V and J genes are TRBV19 and TRBJ2-7, with 13 bases matching TRBD2. The germline gives CDR1 LNHDA, CDR2 SQIVND (reference sequence). This CDR3 is 14 amino acids long. The V segment lost 5 bases and the J segment 2 bases; nucleotides outside the gene matches: 0. The CDR3 protein is CASSGTSGAYEQYF. CDR3 DNA: TGTGCCAGTAGTGGGACTAGCGGGGCCTACGAGCAGTACTTC. Full variable domain (outside the CDR3, taken from reference TRBV19 and TRBJ2-7): DGGITQSPKYLFRKEGQNVTLSCEQNLNHDAMYWYRQDPGQGLRLIYYSQIVNDFQKGDIAEGYSVSREKKESFPLTVTSAQKNPTAFYLCASSGTSGAYEQYFGPGTRLTVT.

The rearrangement uses TRBV5-1 and TRBJ1-3; no clear D. The CDR3 covers 16 residues. In germline, CDR1 is SGHRS, CDR2 YFSETQ. Trimming left V 0 bases short and J 1 base short, with 11 bases between. CDR3 sequence reads: CASSLGPDGSGNTIYF. CDR3 DNA sequence: TGCGCCAGCAGCTTGGGACCGGACGGTTCTGGAAACACCATATATTTT.

J is TRBJ1-1 and V is TRBV9; D possibly corresponds to TRBD1 (5 bases). CDR3 length equals 15 residues. Germline CDR1 SGDLS, CDR2 YYNGEE. Trimming stripped 5 bases from V and 6 bases from J, with 20 bases between. In DNA, the CDR3 is TGTGCCAGCAGGGGGGATGGTGGGGAGACGGCTGAAGCTTTCTTT. Residues: CASRGDGGETAEAFF.

This clone was found a few times. This rearrangement joins TRBV7-8 to TRBJ1-2; D call uncertain. Trimming cost V 1 base and J 4 bases, with 7 bases left between them. In germline, CDR1 is SGHVS, CDR2 FQNEAQ. This CDR3 region has 13 residues. The CDR3 coding sequence is TGTGCCAGCAGCTTAGTCAAGGGCTATGGCTACACCTTC. Protein product: CASSLVKGYGYTF. The whole variable domain, remainder taken from reference TRBV7-8 and TRBJ1-2, is GAGVSQSPRYKVAKRGQDVALRCDPISGHVSLFWYQQALGQGPEFLTYFQNEAQLDKSGLPSDRFFAERPEGSVSTLKIQRTQQEDSAVYLCASSLVKGYGYTFGSGTRLTVV.

A single count supports this clone. The chain carries TRBV27 and TRBJ2-1; either TRBD1 or TRBD2 may fit D (5 bases each). Germline lookup yields CDR1 MNHEY and CDR2 SMNVEV (reference sequence). This CDR3 spans 13 amino acids. Trimming stripped 4 bases from V and 8 bases from J, with 12 bases between. The CDR3, as DNA: TGTGCCAGCAGTTCGGGACCCTGGGATGAGCAGTTCTTC. It is translated as CASSSGPWDEQFF.

This chain's CDR3 is CATSRRGMDGYTF. In DNA form, the CDR3 reads TGTGCCACCTCCAGGAGGGGGATGGATGGCTACACCTTC. The V and J genes are TRBV27 and TRBJ1-2, with D tentatively TRBD1 (6 bases). Germline V lookup: CDR1 MNHEY, CDR2 SMNVEV (reference sequence). V lost 10 bases, J lost 6 bases, and 18 bases lay in between. The CDR3 has 13 residues.

This clone was seen only once. The genes are TRBV4-1 and TRBJ2-7; D not certain. The germline V gene has CDR1 MGHRA and CDR2 YSYEKL. The germline V and J ends were trimmed by 4 bases and 0 bases, with 16 bases remaining between them. This CDR3 is built from 16 residues. The CDR3 DNA reads TGCGCCAGCAGCCGAGTGTTGGGCACGAGCTCCTACGAGCAGTACTTC. This encodes CASSRVLGTSSYEQYF.

The chain carries TRBV6-5 and TRBJ2-7, with TRBD2 identical over 7 bases. Germline CDR1 MNHEY, CDR2 SVGAGI. The CDR3 has 15 residues. Trimming took 8 bases from V and 0 from J; bases not matched to a gene: 10. CDR3 loop: CASRPGGSYSYEQYF. The CDR3 region has the DNA TGTGCCAGCCGCCCGGGCGGGAGTTACTCCTACGAGCAGTACTTC.

The chain couples TRBV19 to TRBJ2-2; 11 bases align to TRBD1. The CDR3 totals 16 residues. V lost 6 bases to trimming and J lost 5 bases; unmatched junction nucleotides: 8. Germline CDR1 LNHDA, CDR2 SQIVND (reference sequence). CDR3 DNA sequence: TGTGCCAGTAGGGGCGGACAGGGGGCTTGGACCGGGGAGCTGTTTTTT. Translating it yields CASRGGQGAWTGELFF. The full variable domain, rest sourced from reference TRBV19 and TRBJ2-2, is DGGITQSPKYLFRKEGQNVTLSCEQNLNHDAMYWYRQDPGQGLRLIYYSQIVNDFQKGDIAEGYSVSREKKESFPLTVTSAQKNPTAFYLCASRGGQGAWTGELFFGEGSRLTVL.